This T cell receptor (beta chain) derives from a study of graft-versus-host responses after intestinal transplantation. A few counts support this clone. Its target is unknown. Profiled with immunoSEQ multiplex PCR; TCRdb holds only in-frame clones, not every one. The data contain 40,000 or so clones, roughly 87% of them singletons. Study-wide results and limits: GvH clones detected in recipient marrow included some appearing first in ileum or blood.

Looked up from germline, CDR1 is SGHRS and CDR2 is YFSETQ. This CDR3 contains 14 residues. Trimming took 6 bases from V and 3 from J, leaving 15 bases between them. This TCR derives from a human patient who received an intestinal transplant, so some T cells may come from the graft donor. Here the sequenced sample was PBMCs, taken 1,000 to 1,300 days after transplant. The chain employs TRBV5-1 and TRBJ1-1; D is uncertain. CDR3 protein: CASTIGLTDTEAFF. The CDR3 DNA reads TGCGCCAGCACCATCGGACTTACCGACACTGAAGCTTTCTTT. The whole variable domain, filled in from reference TRBV5-1 and TRBJ1-1, reads KAGVTQTPRYLIKTRGQQVTLSCSPISGHRSVSWYQQTPGQGLQFLFEYFSETQRNKGNFPGRFSGRQFSNSRSEMNVSTLELGDSALYLCASTIGLTDTEAFFGQGTRLTVV.